This passage covers 27 T cell receptor beta chains from one sample sequenced in a study of cytomegalovirus exposure and HLA in healthy donors. Generated by immunoSEQ multiplex PCR, the TCRdb table keeps only in-frame clones and is missing some. The table records 150,000 to 200,000 clones, around four fifths of them present only once. Material for sequencing was PBMCs. These receptors all stem from a young man in good health and CMV-seropositive.

In nucleotides, the CDR3 is TGCGCCAGCAGCCCCACGGTTAGCGGGGAGCTGTTTTTT. Translating gives CASSPTVSGELFF. The rearrangement joins TRBV5-1 to TRBJ2-2, with unresolved D. V was pared by 4 bases and J by 7 bases, with 11 bases between. CDR1 is SGHRS and CDR2 is YFSETQ in the germline V gene. This CDR3 contains 13 residues.

This chain connects TRBV11-2 to TRBJ1-2, with D maybe TRBD1 (5 bases). The germline V gene has CDR1 SGHAT and CDR2 FQNNGV. This CDR3 has 12 amino acids. Trimming pared 2 bases from V and 8 bases from J, leaving 9 bases between. The CDR3, as DNA: TGTGCCAGCAGCTTACAGGGTTGGGGCTACACCTTC. It specifies CASSLQGWGYTF.

The chain uses TRBV28 and TRBJ2-3; D might be TRBD2 (6 bases). The CDR3 loop spans 16 amino acids. Trimming cost V 0 bases and J 0 bases, with 10 bases left between them. Germline CDR1 is MDHEN and CDR2 is SYDVKM. CDR3 nucleotides: TGTGCCAGCAGTTTATGGCCCGGGAGCAGCACAGATACGCAGTATTTT. This translates into CASSLWPGSSTDTQYF.

The chain carries TRBV28 and TRBJ2-7; the match to TRBD2 covers 13 bases. The CDR3 consists of 17 residues. V lost 6 bases, J lost 7 bases, and 15 bases stayed unmatched. Per the germline V gene, CDR1 is MDHEN and CDR2 is SYDVKM. CDR3 sequence: CASSPYGLAGASWEQYF. The CDR3 nucleotides read TGTGCCAGCAGCCCTTATGGACTAGCGGGAGCGTCATGGGAGCAGTACTTC.

V usage is TRBV11-2 and J usage is TRBJ2-4; TRBD1 might be the D (7 bases). Germline values: CDR1 SGHAT, CDR2 FQNNGV. The CDR3 covers 15 residues. Between the trimmed V and J ends, which lost 5 bases and 8 bases, there was a span of 19 bases. The CDR3 nucleotides are TGTGCCAGCAGCCCCATCCGACAGGGACTCGACATTCAGTACTTC. Translating it yields CASSPIRQGLDIQYF.

This sequence joins TRBV11-1 and TRBJ2-1; 8 positions match TRBD2. After removal of 4 bases from V and 6 bases from J, the junction contained 8 bases not matched to a gene. Germline V gene data show CDR1 as SGHAT and CDR2 as FQDESV (reference sequence). This CDR3 region has 15 residues. As DNA, the CDR3 is TGTGCCAGCAGCTCCAAGGGACTAGTCAGCAATGAGCAGTTCTTC. Its translation is CASSSKGLVSNEQFF.

The gene calls are TRBV6-1 and TRBJ2-4, with 9 nucleotides matching TRBD2. The trim removed 3 bases at V and 9 bases at J, leaving 15 bases unmatched. Germline V gives CDR1 MNHNS, CDR2 SASEGT. The CDR3 runs to 17 residues. CDR3 nucleotides: TGTGCCAGCAGTGAGAGGCTAGCGGGAACCCCTAGGGGCATTCAGTACTTC. Its protein is CASSERLAGTPRGIQYF.

This clone was recorded only once. J is TRBJ2-1 and V is TRBV28, with 11 bases aligning to TRBD2. Trimming took 3 bases from V and 2 from J; bases not matched to a gene: 15. The V gene's germline CDR1 is MDHEN and CDR2 SYDVKM. The CDR3 totals 20 residues. The CDR3 DNA reads as TGTGCCAGCAGTTTGGACCCCGTGCTAGCGGGAGGAGTAGCCTACAATGAGCAGTTCTTC. Amino acids: CASSLDPVLAGGVAYNEQFF.

This chain links TRBV15 with TRBJ1-4; maybe TRBD1 (6 bases). V shed 0 bases and J shed 8 bases, with 13 bases lying between them. CDR3 length equals 15 residues. Per the germline V gene, CDR1 is LNHNV and CDR2 is YYDKDF (reference sequence). The CDR3 DNA reads TGTGCCACCAGCAGAGAGACAGGCGGGCCCGAAAAACTGTTTTTT. It encodes CATSRETGGPEKLFF.

V is TRBV13 and J is TRBJ2-1; TRBD1 aligns across 7 bases. The CDR3 spans 13 residues. V gave up 4 bases and J gave up 4 bases; unmatched junction bases: 1. Germline V gives CDR1 PRHDT, CDR2 FYEKMQ (reference sequence). The CDR3 region is CASSWDRYNEQFF. As DNA, the CDR3 is TGTGCCAGCAGCTGGGACAGATACAATGAGCAGTTCTTC.

The rearrangement joins TRBV4-3 to TRBJ2-6; possible D gene TRBD2, 5 bases. Per germline, CDR1 LGHNA and CDR2 YSLEER. V lost 2 bases and J 0 bases, leaving 20 bases between the germline ends. CDR3 length equals 20 residues. CDR3: CASSQIVSGNPLSGANVLTF. The DNA of the CDR3 is TGCGCCAGCAGCCAAATTGTTTCGGGGAACCCCCTCTCTGGGGCCAACGTCCTGACTTTC.

The chain is built from TRBV28 and TRBJ1-1; D call uncertain. Germline CDR1 MDHEN, CDR2 SYDVKM. The V and J ends lost 1 base and 1 base respectively, with 10 bases between them. CDR3 length equals 15 residues. The CDR3 coding sequence is TGTGCCAGCAGTTTATCCCCCCCGGGGAACACTGAAGCTTTCTTT. This sequence encodes CASSLSPPGNTEAFF. Using reference TRBV28 and TRBJ1-1 for the parts outside the CDR3, the full variable domain is DVKVTQSSRYLVKRTGEKVFLECVQDMDHENMFWYRQDPGLGLRLIYFSYDVKMKEKGDIPEGYSVSREKKERFSLILESASTNQTSMYLCASSLSPPGNTEAFFGQGTRLTVV.

Only one count was recorded for this clone. The V and J genes are TRBV11-1 and TRBJ2-3; 7 bases are shared with TRBD2. Germline values: CDR1 SGHAT, CDR2 FQDESV (reference sequence). V dropped 5 bases and J dropped 5; count of bases not matched to a gene: 16. The CDR3 totals 17 residues. CDR3 in DNA: TGTGCCAGCAGCCTTTCAGGAGGTGGGGAGGGGATAGATACGCAGTATTTT. Amino acid sequence: CASSLSGGGEGIDTQYF.

The chain has TRBV5-1 and TRBJ2-2, with D perhaps TRBD2 (5 bases). Trimming left V 0 bases short and J 8 bases short, with 5 bases between. Germline-derived CDR1 and CDR2 are SGHRS and YFSETQ. This CDR3 is 12 amino acids long. CDR3 residues: CASSLAGGELFF. In nucleotides, the CDR3 is TGCGCCAGCAGCTTGGCGGGGGGGGAGCTGTTTTTT.

This clone was seen more than once but under ten times. The chain has TRBV6-1 and TRBJ2-1, with 9 nucleotides matching TRBD2. The V gene end was trimmed by 4 bases and the J gene end by 5 bases; junction bases not matched to a gene: 6. The CDR3 has 15 amino acids. CDR1 MNHNS and CDR2 SASEGT come from the germline V gene. The CDR3 loop is CASSGTQREDNEQFF. CDR3 DNA sequence: TGTGCCAGCAGTGGCACACAGCGGGAGGACAATGAGCAGTTCTTC.

V is TRBV4-1 and J is TRBJ2-3; a possible D gene is TRBD1 (6 bases). In germline, CDR1 is MGHRA, CDR2 YSYEKL. The CDR3 runs to 15 residues. V shed 4 bases and J shed 4 bases, with 15 bases lying between them. CDR3 sequence (DNA): TGCGCCAGCAGCCCGTTTGGGCAGGGGCCAGATACGCAGTATTTT. It encodes CASSPFGQGPDTQYF.

The CDR3 coding sequence is TGCGCCAGCAGTCCCCGGGACAGGGGGTCCAATGAGCAGTTCTTC. As protein: CASSPRDRGSNEQFF. This chain links TRBV23-1 with TRBJ2-1, with 11 nucleotides matching TRBD1. TRBV23-1 qualifies as an ORF whose function is uncertain. This CDR3 has 15 amino acids. The ends lost 4 bases at V and 6 bases at J; junction bases unmatched: 5.

V and J are TRBV18 and TRBJ2-7; 7 bases are shared with TRBD2. This CDR3 is built from 15 residues. The J segment lost 6 bases and the V segment lost 0 bases, leaving 8 bases of the junction unmatched. Germline assignment: CDR1 KGHSH and CDR2 LQKENI. The DNA of the CDR3 is TGTGCCAGCTCACCACCGAGGGGAGGGAGCAGCGAGCAGTACTTC. This encodes CASSPPRGGSSEQYF.

The chain is built from TRBV2 and TRBJ2-7; a weak D match, TRBD1 (5 bases). This CDR3 spans 12 amino acids. The germline V and J ends were trimmed by 6 bases and 3 bases, with 9 bases remaining between them. Germline V lookup: CDR1 SNHLY, CDR2 FYNNEI. In nucleotides, the CDR3 is TGTGCCAGCAGAGGACAATTCTACGAGCAGTACTTC. Its translation: CASRGQFYEQYF.

This chain connects TRBV7-9 to TRBJ2-7; D is possibly TRBD1 (7 bases). V lost 9 bases, J lost 6 bases, and 18 bases lay in between. Germline CDR1 reads SEHNR; CDR2 reads FQNEAQ (reference sequence). The CDR3 extends over 13 amino acids. The CDR3 protein is CASGGGPKFEQYF. CDR3 in DNA: TGTGCCAGTGGAGGGGGCCCGAAGTTCGAGCAGTACTTC.

This clone turned up a few times. Distinct nucleotide sequences in the sample also encode this CDR3. The chain has TRBV9 and TRBJ2-7; 7 bases line up with TRBD1. V trimming: 0 bases; J trimming: 3 bases; junction bases outside the gene matches: 3. The CDR3 is 14 residues long. In germline, CDR1 is SGDLS, CDR2 YYNGEE. The CDR3 protein is CASSVGAGGYEQYF. The CDR3 nucleotides are TGTGCCAGCAGCGTAGGTGCAGGGGGCTACGAGCAGTACTTC.

The chain employs TRBV4-1 and TRBJ2-2; 8 bases fit TRBD1. Germline CDR1 is MGHRA and CDR2 is YSYEKL. The CDR3 sequence is 14 residues long. V lost 3 bases and J lost 6; bases outside the gene matches: 3. The CDR3 here is CASSQAGGSGELFF. In nucleotides, the CDR3 is TGCGCCAGCAGCCAGGCAGGGGGCTCCGGGGAGCTGTTTTTT.

The chain recombines TRBV5-1 with TRBJ1-3; TRBD1 might be the D (5 bases). Trimming cost V 0 bases and J 0 bases, with 10 bases left between them. Germline values: CDR1 SGHRS, CDR2 YFSETQ. The CDR3 loop spans 16 amino acids. The CDR3 sequence is CASSLGPGGSGNTIYF. Written as DNA, the CDR3 is TGCGCCAGCAGCTTGGGCCCGGGGGGCTCTGGAAACACCATATATTTT. The full variable domain, its missing parts supplied by reference TRBV5-1 and TRBJ1-3, is KAGVTQTPRYLIKTRGQQVTLSCSPISGHRSVSWYQQTPGQGLQFLFEYFSETQRNKGNFPGRFSGRQFSNSRSEMNVSTLELGDSALYLCASSLGPGGSGNTIYFGEGSWLTVV.

This chain uses TRBV6-1 with TRBJ1-5; 7 bases fit TRBD1. V shed 0 bases and J 6 bases; nucleotides not matched to a gene: 2. This CDR3 contains 14 residues. Germline CDR1 and CDR2: MNHNS and SASEGT. CDR3 sequence: CASSEADRAQPQHF. For the CDR3, the DNA is TGTGCCAGCAGTGAAGCAGACAGGGCTCAGCCCCAGCATTTT.

This sequence joins TRBV10-3 and TRBJ2-7; D is unclear. CDR3 length: 13 amino acids. CDR1 and CDR2 from the germline V gene are ENHRY and SYGVKD. Trimming left V 4 bases short and J 5 bases short, with 12 bases between. The CDR3: CAISASLTDEQYF. DNA for the CDR3: TGTGCCATCAGTGCCTCGCTTACGGACGAGCAGTACTTC.

The genes are TRBV4-3 and TRBJ2-7; D not resolved. This CDR3 region has 14 residues. V lost 0 bases and J 3 bases, leaving 9 bases between the germline ends. In germline, CDR1 is LGHNA, CDR2 YSLEER. DNA for the CDR3: TGCGCCAGCAGCCAAGAGGCCAGGCTCTACGAGCAGTACTTC. Residues: CASSQEARLYEQYF.

This chain connects TRBV27 to TRBJ2-3, with TRBD2 matching over 9 bases. Germline CDR1 is MNHEY and CDR2 is SMNVEV (reference sequence). Trimming cost V 5 bases and J 2 bases; bases outside gene matches: 8. CDR3 length: 16 amino acids. The CDR3 here is CASSPLAGAPTDTQYF. Written as DNA, the CDR3 is TGTGCCAGCAGTCCCTTAGCGGGAGCCCCCACAGATACGCAGTATTTT.